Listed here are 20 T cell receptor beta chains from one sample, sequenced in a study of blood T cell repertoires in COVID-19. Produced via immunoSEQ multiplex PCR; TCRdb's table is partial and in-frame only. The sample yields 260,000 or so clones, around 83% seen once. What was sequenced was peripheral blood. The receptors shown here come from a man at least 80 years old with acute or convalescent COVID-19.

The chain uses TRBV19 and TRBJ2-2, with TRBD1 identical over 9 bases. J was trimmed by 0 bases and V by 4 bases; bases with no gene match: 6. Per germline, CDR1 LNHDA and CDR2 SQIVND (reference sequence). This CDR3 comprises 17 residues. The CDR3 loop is CASSTNWDRANTGELFF. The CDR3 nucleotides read TGTGCCAGTAGTACCAACTGGGACAGGGCGAACACCGGGGAGCTGTTTTTT.

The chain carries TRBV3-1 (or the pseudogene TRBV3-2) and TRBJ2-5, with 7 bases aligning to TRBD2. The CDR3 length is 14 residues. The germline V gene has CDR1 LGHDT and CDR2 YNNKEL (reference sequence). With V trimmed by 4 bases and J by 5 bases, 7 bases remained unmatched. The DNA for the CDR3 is TGTGCCAGCAGCCTTCGGGCGGGAGCTGAGACCCAGTACTTC. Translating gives CASSLRAGAETQYF.

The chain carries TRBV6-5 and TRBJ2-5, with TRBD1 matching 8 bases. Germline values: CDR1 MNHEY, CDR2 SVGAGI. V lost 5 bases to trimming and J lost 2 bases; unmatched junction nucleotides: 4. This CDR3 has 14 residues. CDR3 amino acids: CASSTGGIQETQYF. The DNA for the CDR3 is TGTGCCAGCAGTACAGGGGGAATTCAAGAGACCCAGTACTTC.

The CDR3 protein is CASGGEVDTQYF. DNA of the CDR3: TGCGCCTCCGGAGGGGAGGTTGATACGCAGTATTTT. The chain carries TRBV5-1 and TRBJ2-3; a possible D gene is TRBD2 (6 bases). The CDR3 is 12 amino acids. Trimming removed 10 bases from V and 6 bases from J, with 15 bases in between. Germline values: CDR1 SGHRS, CDR2 YFSETQ. Looking up the rest from reference TRBV5-1 and TRBJ2-3 gives the full variable domain: KAGVTQTPRYLIKTRGQQVTLSCSPISGHRSVSWYQQTPGQGLQFLFEYFSETQRNKGNFPGRFSGRQFSNSRSEMNVSTLELGDSALYLCASGGEVDTQYFGPGTRLTVL.

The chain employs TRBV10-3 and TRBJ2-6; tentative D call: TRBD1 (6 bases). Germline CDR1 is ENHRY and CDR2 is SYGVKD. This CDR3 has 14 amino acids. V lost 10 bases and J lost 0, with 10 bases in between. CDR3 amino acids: CATTGSSGANVLTF. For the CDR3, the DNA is TGTGCCACGACAGGTAGCTCTGGGGCCAACGTCCTGACTTTC.

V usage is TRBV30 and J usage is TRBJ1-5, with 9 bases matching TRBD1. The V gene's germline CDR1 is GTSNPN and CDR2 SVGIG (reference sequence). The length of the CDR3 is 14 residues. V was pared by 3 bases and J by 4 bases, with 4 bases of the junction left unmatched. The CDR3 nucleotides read TGTGCCTGGAGACAGGACAGGGGAAATCAGCCCCAGCATTTT. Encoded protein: CAWRQDRGNQPQHF. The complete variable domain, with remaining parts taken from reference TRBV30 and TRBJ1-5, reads SQTIHQWPATLVQPVGSPLSLECTVEGTSNPNLYWYRQAAGRGLQLLFYSVGIGQISSEVPQNLSASRPQDRQFILSSKKLLLSDSGFYLCAWRQDRGNQPQHFGDGTRLSIL.

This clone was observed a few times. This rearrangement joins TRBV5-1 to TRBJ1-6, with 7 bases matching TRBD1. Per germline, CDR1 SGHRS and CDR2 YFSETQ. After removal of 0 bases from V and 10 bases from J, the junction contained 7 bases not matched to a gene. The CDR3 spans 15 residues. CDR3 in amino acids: CASSLATGTVSPLHF. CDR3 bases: TGCGCCAGCAGCTTGGCTACCGGGACAGTCTCACCCCTCCACTTT. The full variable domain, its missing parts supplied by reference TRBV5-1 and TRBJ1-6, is KAGVTQTPRYLIKTRGQQVTLSCSPISGHRSVSWYQQTPGQGLQFLFEYFSETQRNKGNFPGRFSGRQFSNSRSEMNVSTLELGDSALYLCASSLATGTVSPLHFGNGTRLTVT.

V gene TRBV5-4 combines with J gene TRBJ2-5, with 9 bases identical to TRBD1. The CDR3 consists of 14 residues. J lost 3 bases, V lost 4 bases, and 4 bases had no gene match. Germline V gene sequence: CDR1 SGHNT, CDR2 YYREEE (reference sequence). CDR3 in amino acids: CASSAGTGKETQYF. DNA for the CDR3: TGTGCCAGCAGCGCCGGGACAGGGAAAGAGACCCAGTACTTC.

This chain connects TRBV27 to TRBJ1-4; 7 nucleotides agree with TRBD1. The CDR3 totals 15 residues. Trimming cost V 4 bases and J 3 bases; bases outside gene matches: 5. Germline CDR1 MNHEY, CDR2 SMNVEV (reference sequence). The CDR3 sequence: CASSSNRGSNEKLFF. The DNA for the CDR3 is TGTGCCAGCAGTTCAAACAGGGGTTCTAATGAAAAACTGTTTTTT.

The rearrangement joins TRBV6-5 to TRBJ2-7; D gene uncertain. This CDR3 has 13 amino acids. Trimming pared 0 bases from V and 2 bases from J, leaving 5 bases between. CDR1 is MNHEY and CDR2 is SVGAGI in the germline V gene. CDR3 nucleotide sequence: TGTGCCAGCAGTTACTCGAACACCTACGAGCAGTACTTC. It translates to CASSYSNTYEQYF.

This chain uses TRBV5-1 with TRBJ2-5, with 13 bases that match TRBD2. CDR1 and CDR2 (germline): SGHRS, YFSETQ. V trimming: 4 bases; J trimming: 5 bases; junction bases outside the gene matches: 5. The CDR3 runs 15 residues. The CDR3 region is CASSGLAGVGETQYF. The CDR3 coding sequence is TGCGCCAGCAGCGGACTAGCGGGAGTCGGGGAGACCCAGTACTTC.

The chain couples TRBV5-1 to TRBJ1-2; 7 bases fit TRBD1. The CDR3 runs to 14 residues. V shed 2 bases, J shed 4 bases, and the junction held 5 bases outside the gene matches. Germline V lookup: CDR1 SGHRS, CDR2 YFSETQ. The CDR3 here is CASSFGDSSYGYTF. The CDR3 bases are TGCGCCAGCAGCTTCGGGGACAGCTCCTATGGCTACACCTTC.

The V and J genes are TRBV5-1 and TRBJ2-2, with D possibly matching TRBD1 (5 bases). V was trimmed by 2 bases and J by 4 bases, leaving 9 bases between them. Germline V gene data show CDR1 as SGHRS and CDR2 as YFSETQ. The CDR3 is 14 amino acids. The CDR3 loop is CASSFSGATGELFF. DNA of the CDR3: TGCGCCAGCAGCTTCAGTGGGGCCACCGGGGAGCTGTTTTTT.

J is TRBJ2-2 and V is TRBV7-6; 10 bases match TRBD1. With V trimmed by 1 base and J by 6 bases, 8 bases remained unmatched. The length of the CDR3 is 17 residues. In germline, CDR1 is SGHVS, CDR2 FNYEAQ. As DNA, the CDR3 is TGTGCCAGCAGCTTAGTCCGCCCGGGACAGGGGCCCGGGGAGCTGTTTTTT. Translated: CASSLVRPGQGPGELFF.

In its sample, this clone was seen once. CDR3 amino acids: CASSVTENSNQPQHF. Here the CDR3 DNA reads TGTGCCAGCAGTGTCACAGAGAATAGCAATCAGCCCCAGCATTTT. The chain couples TRBV6-6 to TRBJ1-5, with D hard to call. The CDR3 sequence is 15 residues long. The V end lost 5 bases, the J end lost 0 bases, and 11 bases lay between the germline ends. Germline CDR1 reads MNHNY; CDR2 reads SVGAGI (reference sequence).

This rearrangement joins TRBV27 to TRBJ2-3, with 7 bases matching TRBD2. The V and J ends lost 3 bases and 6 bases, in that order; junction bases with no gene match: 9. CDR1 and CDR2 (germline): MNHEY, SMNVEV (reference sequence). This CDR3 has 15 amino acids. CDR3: CASSFHSGSGDTQYF. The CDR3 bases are TGTGCCAGCAGTTTTCATAGCGGGTCGGGGGATACGCAGTATTTT.

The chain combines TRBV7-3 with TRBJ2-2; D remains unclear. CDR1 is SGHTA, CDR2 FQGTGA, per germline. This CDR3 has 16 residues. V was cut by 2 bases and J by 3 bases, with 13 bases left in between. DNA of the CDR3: TGTGCCAGCAGCTTAGCGGCTTACTGGGACACCGGGGAGCTGTTTTTT. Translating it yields CASSLAAYWDTGELFF. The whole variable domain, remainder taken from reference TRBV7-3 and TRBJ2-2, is GAGVSQTPSNKVTEKGKYVELRCDPISGHTALYWYRQSLGQGPEFLIYFQGTGAADDSGLPNDRFFAVRPEGSVSTLKIQRTERGDSAVYLCASSLAAYWDTGELFFGEGSRLTVL.

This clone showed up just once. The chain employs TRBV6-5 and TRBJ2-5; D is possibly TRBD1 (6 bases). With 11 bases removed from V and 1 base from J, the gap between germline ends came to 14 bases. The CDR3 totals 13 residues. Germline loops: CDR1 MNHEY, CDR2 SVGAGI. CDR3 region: CAGQRTVQETQYF. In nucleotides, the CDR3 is TGTGCCGGACAGAGGACGGTCCAAGAGACCCAGTACTTC.

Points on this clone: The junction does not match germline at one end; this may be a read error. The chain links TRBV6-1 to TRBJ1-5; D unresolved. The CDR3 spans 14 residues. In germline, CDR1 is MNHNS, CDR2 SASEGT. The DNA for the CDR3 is TGTGCCAGCAGTGAAAGTTATAGCAATCAGTCCCAGCATTTT. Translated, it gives CASSESYSNQSQHF.

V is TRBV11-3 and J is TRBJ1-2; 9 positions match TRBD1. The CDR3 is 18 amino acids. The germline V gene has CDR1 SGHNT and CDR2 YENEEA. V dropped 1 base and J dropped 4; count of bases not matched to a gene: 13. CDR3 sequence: CASSLVPPQGASAYGYTF. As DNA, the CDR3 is TGTGCCAGCAGCTTAGTCCCCCCACAGGGGGCGAGTGCCTATGGCTACACCTTC.